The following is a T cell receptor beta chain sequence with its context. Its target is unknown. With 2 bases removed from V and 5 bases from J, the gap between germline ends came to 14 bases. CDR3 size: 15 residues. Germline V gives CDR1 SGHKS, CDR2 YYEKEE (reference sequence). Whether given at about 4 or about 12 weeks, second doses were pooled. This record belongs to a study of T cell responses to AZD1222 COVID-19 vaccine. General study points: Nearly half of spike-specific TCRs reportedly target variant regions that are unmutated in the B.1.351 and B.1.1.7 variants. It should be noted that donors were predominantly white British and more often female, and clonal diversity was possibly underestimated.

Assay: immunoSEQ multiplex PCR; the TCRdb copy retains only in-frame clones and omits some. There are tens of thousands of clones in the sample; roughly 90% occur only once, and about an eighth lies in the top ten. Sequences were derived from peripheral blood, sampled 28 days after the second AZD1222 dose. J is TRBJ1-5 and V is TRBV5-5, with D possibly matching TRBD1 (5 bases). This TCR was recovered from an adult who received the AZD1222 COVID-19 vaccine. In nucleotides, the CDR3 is TGTGCCAGCAGCTTTCGCCCAGGGTCTCATCAGCCCCAGCATTTT. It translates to CASSFRPGSHQPQHF.